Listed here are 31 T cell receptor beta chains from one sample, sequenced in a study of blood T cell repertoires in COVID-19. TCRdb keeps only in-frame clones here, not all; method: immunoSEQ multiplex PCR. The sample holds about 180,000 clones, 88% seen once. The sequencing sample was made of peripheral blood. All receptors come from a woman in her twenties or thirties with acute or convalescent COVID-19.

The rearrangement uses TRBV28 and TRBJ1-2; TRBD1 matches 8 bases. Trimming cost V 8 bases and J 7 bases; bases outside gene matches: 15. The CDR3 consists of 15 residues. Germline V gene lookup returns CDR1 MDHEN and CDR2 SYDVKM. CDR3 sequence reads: CASHLSGGFVTGYTF. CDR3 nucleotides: TGTGCCAGCCATTTATCAGGGGGCTTTGTCACTGGCTACACCTTC.

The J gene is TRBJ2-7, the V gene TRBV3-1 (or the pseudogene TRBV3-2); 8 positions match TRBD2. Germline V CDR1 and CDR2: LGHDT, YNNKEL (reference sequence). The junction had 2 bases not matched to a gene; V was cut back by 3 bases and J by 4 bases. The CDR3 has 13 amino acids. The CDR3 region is CASSHLAGYEQYF. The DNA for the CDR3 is TGTGCCAGCAGCCATCTAGCGGGTTACGAGCAGTACTTC.

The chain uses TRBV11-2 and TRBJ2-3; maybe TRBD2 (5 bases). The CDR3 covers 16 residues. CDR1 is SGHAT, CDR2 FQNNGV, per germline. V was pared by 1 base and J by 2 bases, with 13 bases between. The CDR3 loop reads CASSLVGGLYTDTQYF. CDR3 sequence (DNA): TGTGCCAGCAGCTTAGTCGGCGGACTGTACACAGATACGCAGTATTTT.

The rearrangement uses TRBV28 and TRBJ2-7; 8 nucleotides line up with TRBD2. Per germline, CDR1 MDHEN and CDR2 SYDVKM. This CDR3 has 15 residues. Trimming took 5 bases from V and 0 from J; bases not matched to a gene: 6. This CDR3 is CASSKTGLGSYEQYF. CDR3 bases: TGTGCCAGCAGTAAAACGGGACTAGGCTCCTACGAGCAGTACTTC.

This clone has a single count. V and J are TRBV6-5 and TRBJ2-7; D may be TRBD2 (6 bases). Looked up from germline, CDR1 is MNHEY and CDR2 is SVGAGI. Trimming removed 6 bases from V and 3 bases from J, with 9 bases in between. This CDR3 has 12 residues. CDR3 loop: CASRPTSYEQYF. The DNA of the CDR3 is TGTGCCAGCAGACCGACTAGCTACGAGCAGTACTTC.

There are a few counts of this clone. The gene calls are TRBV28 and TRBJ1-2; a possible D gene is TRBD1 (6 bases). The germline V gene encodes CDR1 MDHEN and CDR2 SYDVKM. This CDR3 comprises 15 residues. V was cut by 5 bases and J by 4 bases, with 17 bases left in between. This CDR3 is CASSRLLGQFYGYTF. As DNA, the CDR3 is TGTGCCAGCAGTCGCTTACTCGGACAGTTCTATGGCTACACCTTC.

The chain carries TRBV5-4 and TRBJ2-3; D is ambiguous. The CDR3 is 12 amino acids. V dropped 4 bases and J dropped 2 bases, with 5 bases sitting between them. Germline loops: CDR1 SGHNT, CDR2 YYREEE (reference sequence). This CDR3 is CASSQDTDTQYF. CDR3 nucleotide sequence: TGTGCCAGCAGCCAGGACACAGATACGCAGTATTTT.

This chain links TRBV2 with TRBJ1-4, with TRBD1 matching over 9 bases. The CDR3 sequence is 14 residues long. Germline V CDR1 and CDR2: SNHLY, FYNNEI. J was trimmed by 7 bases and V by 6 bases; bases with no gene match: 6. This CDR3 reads CASRWTGVTEKLFF. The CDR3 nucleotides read TGTGCCAGCAGGTGGACAGGGGTAACTGAAAAACTGTTTTTT.

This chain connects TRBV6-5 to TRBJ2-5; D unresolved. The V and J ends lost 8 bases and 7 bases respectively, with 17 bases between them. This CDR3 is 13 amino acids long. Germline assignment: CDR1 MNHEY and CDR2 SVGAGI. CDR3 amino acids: CASWLEGSGTQYF. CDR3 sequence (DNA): TGTGCCAGCTGGTTGGAAGGATCGGGGACCCAGTACTTC.

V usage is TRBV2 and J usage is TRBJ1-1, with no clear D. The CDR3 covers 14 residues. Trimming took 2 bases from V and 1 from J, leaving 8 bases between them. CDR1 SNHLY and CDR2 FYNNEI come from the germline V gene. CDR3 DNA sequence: TGTGCCAGCAGTGAACGGAGTGGGAACACTGAAGCTTTCTTT. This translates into CASSERSGNTEAFF.

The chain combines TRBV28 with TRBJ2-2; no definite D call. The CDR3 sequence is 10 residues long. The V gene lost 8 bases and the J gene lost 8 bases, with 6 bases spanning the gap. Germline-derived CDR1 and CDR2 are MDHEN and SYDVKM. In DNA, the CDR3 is TGTGCCAGCGCCGGGGGGGAGCTGTTTTTT. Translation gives CASAGGELFF.

The chain's CDR3 is CASSPRGGQEQFF. CDR3 DNA: TGTGCCAGCAGCCCGCGGGGGGGTCAAGAGCAGTTCTTC. The rearrangement uses TRBV11-3 and TRBJ2-1; 9 bases align to TRBD2. This CDR3 comprises 13 residues. Per germline, CDR1 SGHNT and CDR2 YENEEA. V trimming: 5 bases; J trimming: 10 bases; junction bases outside the gene matches: 6.

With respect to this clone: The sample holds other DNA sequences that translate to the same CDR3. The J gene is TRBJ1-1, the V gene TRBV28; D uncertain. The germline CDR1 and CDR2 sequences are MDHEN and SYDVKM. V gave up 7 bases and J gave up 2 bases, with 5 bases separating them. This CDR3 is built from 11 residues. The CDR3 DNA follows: TGTGCCAGCACGGGTAACACTGAAGCTTTCTTT. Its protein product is CASTGNTEAFF. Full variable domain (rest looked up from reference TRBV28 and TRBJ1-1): DVKVTQSSRYLVKRTGEKVFLECVQDMDHENMFWYRQDPGLGLRLIYFSYDVKMKEKGDIPEGYSVSREKKERFSLILESASTNQTSMYLCASTGNTEAFFGQGTRLTVV.

As DNA, the CDR3 is TGTGCCAGCAGTTACCGGACTAGCAGGTCCGGGGAGCTGTTTTTT. The encoded protein is CASSYRTSRSGELFF. J is TRBJ2-2 and V is TRBV6-5; TRBD2 aligns across 8 bases. CDR3 length equals 15 residues. Germline V gene lookup returns CDR1 MNHEY and CDR2 SVGAGI. V lost 2 bases to trimming and J lost 6 bases; unmatched junction nucleotides: 5.

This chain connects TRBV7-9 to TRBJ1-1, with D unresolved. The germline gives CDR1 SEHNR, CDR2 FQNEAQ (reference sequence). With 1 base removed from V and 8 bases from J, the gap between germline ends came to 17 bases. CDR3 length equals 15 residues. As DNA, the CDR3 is TGTGCCAGCAGCTTAGGGGGTCGAGGGCGGCTAGAAGCTTTCTTT. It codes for CASSLGGRGRLEAFF.

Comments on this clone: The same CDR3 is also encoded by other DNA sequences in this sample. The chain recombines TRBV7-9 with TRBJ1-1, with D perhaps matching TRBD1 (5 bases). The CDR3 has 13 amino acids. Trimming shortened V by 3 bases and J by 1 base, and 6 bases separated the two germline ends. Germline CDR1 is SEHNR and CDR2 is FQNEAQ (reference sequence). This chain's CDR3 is CASSLGQNTEAFF. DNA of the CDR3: TGTGCCAGCAGCTTGGGGCAGAACACTGAAGCTTTCTTT.

CDR3 nucleotide sequence: TGTGCCAGCAGCGCAAATCCTAGCGGCGAAGAGACCCAGTACTTC. Encoded protein: CASSANPSGEETQYF. The chain couples TRBV9 to TRBJ2-5; 7 bases are shared with TRBD2. The CDR3 totals 15 residues. With 3 bases clipped from V and 3 bases from J, the junction kept 8 bases outside the gene matches. In germline, CDR1 is SGDLS, CDR2 YYNGEE.

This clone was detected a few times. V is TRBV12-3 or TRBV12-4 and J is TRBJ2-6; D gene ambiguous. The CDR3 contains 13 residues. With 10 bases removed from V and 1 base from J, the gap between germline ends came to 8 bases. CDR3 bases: TGTGCCACCCGAGAATCTGGGGCCAACGTCCTGACTTTC. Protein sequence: CATRESGANVLTF.

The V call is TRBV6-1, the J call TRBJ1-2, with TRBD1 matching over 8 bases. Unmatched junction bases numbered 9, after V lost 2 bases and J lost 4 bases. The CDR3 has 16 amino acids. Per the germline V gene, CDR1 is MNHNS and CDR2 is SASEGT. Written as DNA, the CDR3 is TGTGCCAGCAGTGAAATTCTCGACAGGGGAGGCTATGGCTACACCTTC. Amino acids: CASSEILDRGGYGYTF.

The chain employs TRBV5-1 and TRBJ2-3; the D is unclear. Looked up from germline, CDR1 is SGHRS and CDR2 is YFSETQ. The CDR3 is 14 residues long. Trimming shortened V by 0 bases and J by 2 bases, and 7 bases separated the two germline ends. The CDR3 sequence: CASSLAGLTDTQYF. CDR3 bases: TGCGCCAGCAGCTTGGCTGGGCTCACAGATACGCAGTATTTT. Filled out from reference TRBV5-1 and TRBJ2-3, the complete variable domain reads KAGVTQTPRYLIKTRGQQVTLSCSPISGHRSVSWYQQTPGQGLQFLFEYFSETQRNKGNFPGRFSGRQFSNSRSEMNVSTLELGDSALYLCASSLAGLTDTQYFGPGTRLTVL.

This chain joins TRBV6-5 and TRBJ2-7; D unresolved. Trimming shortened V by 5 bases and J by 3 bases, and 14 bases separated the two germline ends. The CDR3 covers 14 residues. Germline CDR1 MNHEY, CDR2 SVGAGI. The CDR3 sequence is CASSPRQEDYEQYF. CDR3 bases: TGTGCCAGCAGTCCCCGCCAGGAAGACTACGAGCAGTACTTC.

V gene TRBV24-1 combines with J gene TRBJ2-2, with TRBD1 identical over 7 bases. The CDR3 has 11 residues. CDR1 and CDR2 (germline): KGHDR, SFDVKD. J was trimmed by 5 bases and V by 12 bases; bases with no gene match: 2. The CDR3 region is CASQGTGELFF. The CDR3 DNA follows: TGTGCCTCACAGGGGACCGGGGAGCTGTTTTTT.

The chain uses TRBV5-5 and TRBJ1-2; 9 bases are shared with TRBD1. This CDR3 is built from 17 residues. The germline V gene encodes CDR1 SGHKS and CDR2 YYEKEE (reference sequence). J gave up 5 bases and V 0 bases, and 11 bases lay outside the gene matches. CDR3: CASSLAGTGFHSYGYTF. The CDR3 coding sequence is TGTGCCAGCAGCTTGGCCGGGACAGGGTTCCACTCTTATGGCTACACCTTC.

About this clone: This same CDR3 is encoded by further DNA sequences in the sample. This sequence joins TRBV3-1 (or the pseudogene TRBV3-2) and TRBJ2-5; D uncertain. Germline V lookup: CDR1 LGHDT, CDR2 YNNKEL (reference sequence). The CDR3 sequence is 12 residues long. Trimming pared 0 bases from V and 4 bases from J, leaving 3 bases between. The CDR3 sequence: CASSQDRETQYF. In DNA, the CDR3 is TGTGCCAGCAGCCAAGATCGAGAGACCCAGTACTTC.

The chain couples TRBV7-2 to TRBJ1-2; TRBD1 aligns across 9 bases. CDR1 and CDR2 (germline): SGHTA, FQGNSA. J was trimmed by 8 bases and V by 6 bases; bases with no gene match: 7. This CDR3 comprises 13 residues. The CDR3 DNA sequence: TGTGCCAGCAGTCTACAGGGGGCGCGAGGCTACACCTTC. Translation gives CASSLQGARGYTF.

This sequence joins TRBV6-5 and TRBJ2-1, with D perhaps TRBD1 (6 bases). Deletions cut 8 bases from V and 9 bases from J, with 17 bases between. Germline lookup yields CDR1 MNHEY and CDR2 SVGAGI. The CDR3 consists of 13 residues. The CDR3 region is CASGTTTRGEQFF. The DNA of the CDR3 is TGTGCCAGCGGGACAACGACCAGGGGTGAGCAGTTCTTC.

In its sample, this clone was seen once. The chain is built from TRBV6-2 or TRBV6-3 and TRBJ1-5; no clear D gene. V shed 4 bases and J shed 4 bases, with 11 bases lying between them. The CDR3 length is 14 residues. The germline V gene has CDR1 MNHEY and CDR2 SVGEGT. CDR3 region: CASSSMSGNQPQHF. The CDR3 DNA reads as TGTGCCAGCAGTTCTATGTCGGGGAATCAGCCCCAGCATTTT.

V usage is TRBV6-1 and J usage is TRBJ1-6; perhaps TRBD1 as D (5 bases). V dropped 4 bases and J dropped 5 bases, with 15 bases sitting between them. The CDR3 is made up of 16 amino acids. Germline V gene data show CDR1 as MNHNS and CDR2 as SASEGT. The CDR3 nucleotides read TGTGCCAGCAGTGGACGGGGGGGGAGGAATAATTCACCCCTCCACTTT. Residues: CASSGRGGRNNSPLHF.

The CDR3 here is CASRGAGGYGYTF. The DNA for the CDR3 is TGTGCCAGCAGGGGGGCAGGAGGCTATGGCTACACCTTC. The chain uses TRBV28 and TRBJ1-2, with D perhaps TRBD1 (6 bases). Germline V gives CDR1 MDHEN, CDR2 SYDVKM. Trimming shortened V by 6 bases and J by 4 bases, and 12 bases separated the two germline ends. This CDR3 has 13 amino acids.

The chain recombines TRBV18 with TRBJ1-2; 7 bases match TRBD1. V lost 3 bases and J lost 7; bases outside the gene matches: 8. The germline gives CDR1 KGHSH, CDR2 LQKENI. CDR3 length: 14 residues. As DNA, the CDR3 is TGTGCCAGCTCACCTAGAGGGGGCTCTGCTGGCTACACCTTC. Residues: CASSPRGGSAGYTF.

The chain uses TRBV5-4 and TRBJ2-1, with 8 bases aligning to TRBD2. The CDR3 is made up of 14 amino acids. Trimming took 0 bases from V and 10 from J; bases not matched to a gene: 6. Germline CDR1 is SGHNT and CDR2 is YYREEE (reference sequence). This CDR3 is CASSLEAGVGEQFF. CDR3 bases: TGTGCCAGCAGCTTGGAAGCGGGAGTGGGGGAGCAGTTCTTC.